A single sample is the source of the 27 T cell receptor beta chains below, sequenced in a study of shared clonotypes between healthy human individuals. TCRdb keeps only in-frame clones here, not all; method: immunoSEQ multiplex PCR. This sample has about a million clones, with approximately 77% found just once. Sequenced sample: memory CD4+ T cells from PBMCs. Specified subset: CD45RA-negative fraction. Every receptor here comes from a man aged 18 to 35 in good health. Some clones in this sample may be carry-over from other donors' samples.

With regard to this clone: This specimen includes other DNA sequences encoding the same CDR3. This chain links TRBV2 with TRBJ2-3, with D perhaps given as TRBD1 or TRBD2 (5 bases each). Trimming took 6 bases from V and 6 from J, leaving 10 bases between them. Germline assignment: CDR1 SNHLY and CDR2 FYNNEI. This CDR3 is built from 12 residues. CDR3 sequence (DNA): TGTGCCAGCAGACCAGAGGGGGATACGCAGTATTTT. It is translated as CASRPEGDTQYF.

The chain has TRBV28 and TRBJ1-2; D is perhaps TRBD1 (5 bases). CDR3 length: 13 amino acids. Germline lookup yields CDR1 MDHEN and CDR2 SYDVKM. Trimming pared 7 bases from V and 4 bases from J, leaving 13 bases between. CDR3 sequence: CASNSDTSYGYTF. The CDR3 DNA is TGTGCCAGCAACTCGGACACCTCCTATGGCTACACCTTC.

This clone was seen only once. J is TRBJ2-3 and V is TRBV10-3, with D unclear. The CDR3 consists of 13 residues. The V and J ends lost 7 bases and 0 bases respectively, with 8 bases between them. Germline V CDR1 and CDR2: ENHRY, SYGVKD. CDR3 nucleotide sequence: TGTGCCATCATGGTACCGAGCACAGATACGCAGTATTTT. Its protein is CAIMVPSTDTQYF.

The chain links TRBV28 to TRBJ2-7, with D possibly TRBD1 on 5 matching bases. The V gene's germline CDR1 is MDHEN and CDR2 SYDVKM. The CDR3 loop spans 16 amino acids. V gave up 4 bases and J gave up 7 bases, with 23 bases separating them. The CDR3 loop reads CASSSRGRGSKLEQYF. As DNA, the CDR3 is TGTGCCAGCAGTTCCCGTGGAAGGGGAAGTAAATTAGAGCAGTACTTC.

This chain links TRBV29-1 with TRBJ2-7; D remains ambiguous. Deletions cut 6 bases from V and 2 bases from J, with 11 bases between. The germline V gene has CDR1 SQVTM and CDR2 ANQGSEA. This CDR3 contains 12 residues. The chain's CDR3 is CSVSGSTYEQYF. CDR3 nucleotides: TGCAGCGTGTCGGGCAGCACCTACGAGCAGTACTTC.

This chain uses TRBV27 with TRBJ1-4; no clear D. CDR3 length equals 14 residues. The germline V gene encodes CDR1 MNHEY and CDR2 SMNVEV (reference sequence). Trimming took 6 bases from V and 4 from J, leaving 12 bases between them. CDR3 coding DNA: TGTGCCAGCAGCCACACAGTACATAATGAAAAACTGTTTTTT. Protein product: CASSHTVHNEKLFF.

The V and J genes are TRBV4-3 and TRBJ2-5; D is possibly TRBD1 or TRBD2 (5 bases each). Per the germline V gene, CDR1 is LGHNA and CDR2 is YSLEER. Trimming took off 1 base at V and 5 bases at J, with 14 bases between the two ends. The CDR3 runs 15 residues. This CDR3 reads CASSQAGTGSETQYF. The CDR3 nucleotides are TGCGCCAGCAGCCAAGCCGGGACCGGCTCGGAGACCCAGTACTTC.

The chain combines TRBV7-7 with TRBJ2-1, with 7 bases aligning to TRBD2. Germline CDR1 reads SSHAT; CDR2 reads FNYEAQ (reference sequence). The CDR3 sequence is 14 residues long. Trimming at V came to 2 bases and at J to 10 bases, leaving 8 bases not matched to a gene. The CDR3 protein is CASSLTLAEPEQFF. The CDR3 region has the DNA TGTGCCAGCAGCTTAACGCTAGCGGAACCAGAGCAGTTCTTC.

The V call is TRBV5-1, the J call TRBJ2-7, with 7 bases that match TRBD1. Germline V CDR1 and CDR2: SGHRS, YFSETQ. The CDR3 runs to 14 residues. Trimming at V came to 2 bases and at J to 6 bases, leaving 8 bases not matched to a gene. For the CDR3, the DNA is TGCGCCAGCAGCTTAGGGGACAGCTCCGGCGAGCAGTACTTC. It yields the protein CASSLGDSSGEQYF.

V gene TRBV4-1 combines with J gene TRBJ1-2; possible D gene TRBD1, 5 bases. Trimming shortened V by 1 base and J by 4 bases, and 13 bases separated the two germline ends. The CDR3 has 15 residues. Germline V gene sequence: CDR1 MGHRA, CDR2 YSYEKL. Here the CDR3 reads CASSQGVGGFYGYTF. Here the CDR3 DNA reads TGCGCCAGCAGCCAAGGCGTTGGGGGGTTCTATGGCTACACCTTC.

V gene TRBV2 combines with J gene TRBJ2-2; TRBD1 might be the D (5 bases). The CDR3 length is 14 residues. CDR1 is SNHLY and CDR2 is FYNNEI in the germline V gene. V lost 6 bases to trimming and J lost 4 bases, with 12 bases between them. CDR3 in amino acids: CASSRVHSTGELFF. CDR3 nucleotides: TGTGCCAGCAGCAGGGTGCATAGCACCGGGGAGCTGTTTTTT.

This clone occurred a few times. The V call is TRBV29-1, the J call TRBJ2-5; a possible D gene is TRBD1 (6 bases). The V gene lost 7 bases and the J gene lost 7 bases, with 22 bases spanning the gap. Looked up from germline, CDR1 is SQVTM and CDR2 is ANQGSEA. This CDR3 has 14 amino acids. CDR3: CSARATGTIATQYF. DNA of the CDR3: TGCAGCGCCAGAGCGACCGGGACAATCGCGACCCAGTACTTC.

V gene TRBV5-1 combines with J gene TRBJ2-1, with a tentative D call TRBD2 (5 bases). Looked up from germline, CDR1 is SGHRS and CDR2 is YFSETQ. The V end lost 6 bases, the J end lost 8 bases, and 21 bases lay between the germline ends. The CDR3 extends over 15 amino acids. CDR3 coding DNA: TGCGCCAGCACCGTCCTTCCGGGAATCGAAGATGAGCAGTTCTTC. Translation: CASTVLPGIEDEQFF.

This clone showed up just a few times. This CDR3 reads CASSPAGDSETQYF. The CDR3 bases are TGCGCCAGCAGTCCCGCGGGAGATTCTGAGACCCAGTACTTC. The chain has TRBV5-1 and TRBJ2-5, with 7 bases that match TRBD2. Germline-derived CDR1 and CDR2 are SGHRS and YFSETQ. V was clipped by 5 bases and J by 5 bases; unmatched bases: 9. This CDR3 spans 14 amino acids.

The chain recombines TRBV2 with TRBJ1-2, with D perhaps TRBD1 (6 bases). Germline CDR1 SNHLY, CDR2 FYNNEI. V gave up 5 bases and J gave up 6 bases, with 13 bases separating them. The CDR3 length is 13 residues. The CDR3 protein is CASSLDRLDGYTF. The CDR3 bases are TGTGCCAGCAGTCTCGACAGGCTTGATGGCTACACCTTC.

The V call is TRBV11-3, the J call TRBJ2-1, with 10 bases identical to TRBD1. V lost 4 bases, J lost 10 bases, and 10 bases stayed unmatched. This CDR3 region has 15 residues. Germline-derived CDR1 and CDR2 are SGHNT and YENEEA. The CDR3 loop is CASSSNSGTGAEQFF. The CDR3 DNA reads TGTGCCAGCAGCTCTAACTCCGGGACAGGGGCGGAGCAGTTCTTC.

The chain couples TRBV30 to TRBJ1-4; weak D call: TRBD1 (5 bases). Looked up from germline, CDR1 is GTSNPN and CDR2 is SVGIG (reference sequence). V was shortened by 3 bases and J by 7 bases, with 12 bases between the two germline ends. This CDR3 spans 13 amino acids. CDR3 bases: TGTGCCTGGAGCCGGGGCTCTGCTGAAAAACTGTTTTTT. This sequence encodes CAWSRGSAEKLFF.

This clone has just a few counts. The J gene is TRBJ1-1, the V gene TRBV5-1; D is undetermined. The CDR3 totals 14 residues. Trimming pared 3 bases from V and 1 base from J, leaving 10 bases between. From germline, CDR1 is SGHRS and CDR2 YFSETQ. This CDR3 is CASSSIQPNTEAFF. The CDR3 nucleotides read TGCGCCAGCAGCTCGATCCAGCCGAACACTGAAGCTTTCTTT.

The chain carries TRBV5-1 and TRBJ2-7; weak D call: TRBD1 (6 bases). The CDR3 is made up of 15 amino acids. Per the germline V gene, CDR1 is SGHRS and CDR2 is YFSETQ. V was clipped by 0 bases and J by 4 bases, with 14 bases between them. CDR3 in amino acids: CASSLVSGATYEQYF. The CDR3 DNA follows: TGCGCCAGCAGCTTGGTGTCAGGGGCGACTTACGAGCAGTACTTC.

This clone has only one observation. This chain's CDR3 is CASSVAASGGLSDTQYF. The CDR3 bases are TGTGCCAGCAGCGTAGCGGCTTCTGGCGGACTGTCGGATACGCAGTATTTT. The V gene is TRBV9, the J gene TRBJ2-3, with D perhaps TRBD2 (5 bases). The V end was cut by 0 bases, the J end by 6 bases, with 20 bases between. CDR1 is SGDLS, CDR2 YYNGEE, per germline. The CDR3 has 17 residues.

There are many counts of this clone. Other DNA sequences of this sample code for an identical CDR3. The chain links TRBV19 to TRBJ1-1; weak D call: TRBD1 (6 bases). The CDR3 consists of 14 residues. V lost 3 bases to trimming and J lost 5 bases, with 13 bases between them. Germline CDR1 and CDR2: LNHDA and SQIVND (reference sequence). CDR3 nucleotides: TGTGCCAGTAGTATCGCGGGGGCAGGGACTGAAGCTTTCTTT. Translating gives CASSIAGAGTEAFF.

In this sample, this clone turned up once. The rearrangement uses TRBV29-1 and TRBJ2-2; 10 positions agree with TRBD1. Germline trimming cut 4 bases from V and 4 bases from J; bases unmatched to any gene: 3. The CDR3 has 14 amino acids. Germline assignment: CDR1 SQVTM and CDR2 ANQGSEA. CDR3 sequence reads: CSVGGQGTTGELFF. CDR3 coding DNA: TGCAGCGTTGGGGGACAGGGGACCACCGGGGAGCTGTTTTTT.

This clone was observed once. The chain employs TRBV5-1 and TRBJ1-1; D call uncertain. The V and J ends lost 2 bases and 2 bases respectively, with 10 bases between them. The CDR3 runs to 14 residues. Looked up from germline, CDR1 is SGHRS and CDR2 is YFSETQ. The CDR3 reads CASSFINPNTEAFF. DNA for the CDR3: TGCGCCAGCAGCTTTATTAACCCTAACACTGAAGCTTTCTTT.

This sequence joins TRBV4-1 and TRBJ1-5, with D uncertain. The CDR3 contains 16 residues. The V gene's germline CDR1 is MGHRA and CDR2 YSYEKL. V was cut by 0 bases and J by 1 base, with 10 bases left in between. In nucleotides, the CDR3 is TGCGCCAGCAGCCAAGACGAGACAAGAAGCAATCAGCCCCAGCATTTT. Protein sequence: CASSQDETRSNQPQHF.

The CDR3 here is CASSVAGGTKTQYF. Written as DNA, the CDR3 is TGTGCCAGCAGTGTTGCAGGGGGTACGAAGACCCAGTACTTC. The chain has TRBV28 and TRBJ2-5; 7 bases match TRBD1. The CDR3 runs 14 residues. The V gene end was trimmed by 5 bases and the J gene end by 6 bases; junction bases not matched to a gene: 9. Looked up from germline, CDR1 is MDHEN and CDR2 is SYDVKM. Full variable domain (remainder filled in from reference TRBV28 and TRBJ2-5): DVKVTQSSRYLVKRTGEKVFLECVQDMDHENMFWYRQDPGLGLRLIYFSYDVKMKEKGDIPEGYSVSREKKERFSLILESASTNQTSMYLCASSVAGGTKTQYFGPGTRLLVL.

This clone was seen at least ten times. In DNA form, the CDR3 reads TGTGCCAGCAGTAGGGGACAGGGAGGGAATGAGCAGTTCTTC. Translation gives CASSRGQGGNEQFF. The chain employs TRBV28 and TRBJ2-1, with 9 bases aligning to TRBD1. The V and J ends lost 5 bases and 7 bases, in that order; junction bases with no gene match: 6. The germline gives CDR1 MDHEN, CDR2 SYDVKM. The CDR3 extends over 14 amino acids.

The rearrangement uses TRBV2 and TRBJ1-1; TRBD1 matches at 8 bases. This CDR3 region has 14 residues. With 6 bases clipped from V and 3 bases from J, the junction kept 6 bases outside the gene matches. Germline CDR1 SNHLY, CDR2 FYNNEI. CDR3 protein: CASSYGQGDTEAFF. In DNA, the CDR3 is TGTGCCAGCAGCTATGGACAGGGCGACACTGAAGCTTTCTTT. The full variable domain, its missing parts supplied by reference TRBV2 and TRBJ1-1, is EPEVTQTPSHQVTQMGQEVILRCVPISNHLYFYWYRQILGQKVEFLVSFYNNEISEKSEIFDDQFSVERPDGSNFTLKIRSTKLEDSAMYFCASSYGQGDTEAFFGQGTRLTVV.